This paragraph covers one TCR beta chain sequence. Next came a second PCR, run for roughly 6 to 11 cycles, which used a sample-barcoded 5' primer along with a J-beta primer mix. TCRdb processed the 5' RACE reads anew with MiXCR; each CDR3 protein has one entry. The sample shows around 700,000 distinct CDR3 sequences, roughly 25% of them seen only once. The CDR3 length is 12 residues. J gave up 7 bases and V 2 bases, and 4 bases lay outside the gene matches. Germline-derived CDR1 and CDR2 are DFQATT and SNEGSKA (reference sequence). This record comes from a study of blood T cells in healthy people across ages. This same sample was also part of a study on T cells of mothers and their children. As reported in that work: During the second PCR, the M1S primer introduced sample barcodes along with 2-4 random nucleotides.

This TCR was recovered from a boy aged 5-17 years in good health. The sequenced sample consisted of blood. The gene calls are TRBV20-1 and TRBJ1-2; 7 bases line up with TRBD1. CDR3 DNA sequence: TGCAGTGCTAGATGGCCAGGGGGTGGCTACACCTTC. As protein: CSARWPGGGYTF.